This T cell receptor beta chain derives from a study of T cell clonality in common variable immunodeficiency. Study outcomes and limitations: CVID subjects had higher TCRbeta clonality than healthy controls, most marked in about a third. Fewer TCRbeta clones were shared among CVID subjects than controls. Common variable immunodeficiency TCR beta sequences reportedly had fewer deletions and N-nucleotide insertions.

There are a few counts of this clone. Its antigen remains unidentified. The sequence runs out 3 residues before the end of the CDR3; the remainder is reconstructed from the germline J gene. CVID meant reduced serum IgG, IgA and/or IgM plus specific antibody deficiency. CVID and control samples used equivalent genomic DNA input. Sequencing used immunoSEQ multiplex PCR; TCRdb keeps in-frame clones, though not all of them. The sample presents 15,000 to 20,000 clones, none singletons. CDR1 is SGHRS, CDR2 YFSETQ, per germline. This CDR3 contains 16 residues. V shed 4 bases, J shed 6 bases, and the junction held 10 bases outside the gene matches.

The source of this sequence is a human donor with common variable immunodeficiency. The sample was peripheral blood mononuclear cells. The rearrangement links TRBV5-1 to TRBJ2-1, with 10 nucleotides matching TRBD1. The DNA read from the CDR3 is TGCGCCAGCAGCGCGCTGACAGGGGGCGCATCCAATGAG. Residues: CASSALTGGASNE. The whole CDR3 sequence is CASSALTGGASNEQFF.